These 21 T cell receptor beta chains were all obtained from the same sample, sequenced in a study of PD-L1 blockade in urothelial cancer. Measured with immunoSEQ multiplex PCR; TCRdb has only the in-frame clones, and not every one. The sample lists under 30,000 clones, around 85% occurring once. This specimen consisted of PBMCs, obtained around atezolizumab (anti-PD-L1) treatment. These TCRs come from a man aged 45-65 years with urothelial cancer.

The J gene is TRBJ2-7, the V gene TRBV5-1; D gene ambiguous. V lost 0 bases, J lost 4 bases, and 14 bases lay in between. Germline V CDR1 and CDR2: SGHRS, YFSETQ. The CDR3 length is 15 residues. The CDR3 spells CASSLEVARIYEQYF. The CDR3 nucleotides are TGCGCCAGCAGCTTGGAGGTCGCCAGGATTTACGAGCAGTACTTC.

This clone was seen a handful of times. This chain connects TRBV5-1 to TRBJ1-4, with 7 bases lining up with TRBD1. The CDR3 spans 15 residues. Looked up from germline, CDR1 is SGHRS and CDR2 is YFSETQ. J was trimmed by 7 bases and V by 4 bases; bases with no gene match: 10. DNA of the CDR3: TGCGCCAGCAGCGCATACAGGGGCCAGGGTGAAAAACTGTTTTTT. Its protein is CASSAYRGQGEKLFF.

The V gene is TRBV12-5, the J gene TRBJ2-5, with 7 bases that match TRBD2. The CDR3 is 19 residues long. CDR1 is LGHNT and CDR2 is FRNRAP in the germline V gene. The ends lost 0 bases at V and 0 bases at J; junction bases unmatched: 13. For the CDR3, the DNA is TGTGCTAGTGGTTTGGTAGGGGAGGGAGCAGGGCGCAACCAAGAGACCCAGTACTTC. As protein: CASGLVGEGAGRNQETQYF.

This clone was counted a few times. The chain carries TRBV19 and TRBJ1-1; no firm D call. This CDR3 contains 13 residues. Germline lookup yields CDR1 LNHDA and CDR2 SQIVND (reference sequence). Trimming took 5 bases from V and 2 from J, leaving 9 bases between them. The CDR3 nucleotides read TGTGCCAGTAGTGCTAAGCTTAACACTGAAGCTTTCTTT. The encoded protein is CASSAKLNTEAFF.

This chain uses TRBV5-1 with TRBJ2-1; 9 positions match TRBD1. The length of the CDR3 is 15 residues. From germline, CDR1 is SGHRS and CDR2 YFSETQ. With V trimmed by 4 bases and J by 3 bases, 5 bases remained unmatched. CDR3 region: CASSARDRVYNEQFF. CDR3 coding DNA: TGCGCCAGCAGCGCCCGGGACAGGGTCTACAATGAGCAGTTCTTC.

V gene TRBV6-5 combines with J gene TRBJ1-5; a possible D gene is TRBD1 (5 bases). The CDR3 is made up of 14 amino acids. The germline V gene encodes CDR1 MNHEY and CDR2 SVGAGI. V was cut by 6 bases and J by 2 bases, with 11 bases left in between. CDR3 nucleotide sequence: TGTGCCAGCAGCCTCAGGGTGGGCAATCAGCCCCAGCATTTT. Translating gives CASSLRVGNQPQHF.

The chain has TRBV19 and TRBJ2-7; 8 bases line up with TRBD2. With V trimmed by 6 bases and J by 5 bases, 6 bases remained unmatched. The CDR3 contains 13 residues. Looked up from germline, CDR1 is LNHDA and CDR2 is SQIVND (reference sequence). The CDR3 loop reads CASSTRGGHEQYF. CDR3 bases: TGTGCCAGTAGCACTCGCGGGGGGCACGAGCAGTACTTC.

The chain uses TRBV5-1 and TRBJ1-4; D is uncertain. In germline, CDR1 is SGHRS, CDR2 YFSETQ. This CDR3 region has 16 residues. Trimming cost V 0 bases and J 7 bases, with 16 bases left between them. As DNA, the CDR3 is TGCGCCAGCAGCTTGGGAGGAGGAATCAGCGGTGAAAAACTGTTTTTT. Translated: CASSLGGGISGEKLFF.

This chain connects TRBV7-2 to TRBJ1-5; D remains unclear. V was clipped by 3 bases and J by 6 bases, with 15 bases between them. The germline CDR1 and CDR2 sequences are SGHTA and FQGNSA. The CDR3 sequence is 15 residues long. The CDR3 spells CASSFVGVQGQPQHF. The CDR3 region has the DNA TGTGCCAGCAGCTTCGTCGGGGTTCAAGGTCAGCCCCAGCATTTT.

The chain employs TRBV28 and TRBJ1-5, with D hard to call. In germline, CDR1 is MDHEN, CDR2 SYDVKM. V gave up 1 base and J gave up 2 bases, with 6 bases separating them. The CDR3 sequence is 14 residues long. The DNA for the CDR3 is TGTGCCAGCAGTTTATTTCGGGGCAATCAGCCCCAGCATTTT. Amino acids: CASSLFRGNQPQHF.

This rearrangement joins TRBV7-8 to TRBJ1-4; 9 nucleotides align to TRBD1. Per the germline V gene, CDR1 is SGHVS and CDR2 is FQNEAQ. The CDR3 consists of 19 residues. After removal of 5 bases from V and 1 base from J, the junction contained 14 bases not matched to a gene. In DNA form, the CDR3 reads TGTGCCAGCAGCATCGGGACCTGGGGACAGGGTGTAACTAATGAAAAACTGTTTTTT. Residues: CASSIGTWGQGVTNEKLFF.

The J gene is TRBJ1-2, the V gene TRBV2, with D possibly matching TRBD1 (6 bases). Germline V gene sequence: CDR1 SNHLY, CDR2 FYNNEI. CDR3 length equals 14 residues. V lost 7 bases, J lost 6 bases, and 18 bases lay in between. The CDR3 region is CASTILQGGDGYTF. The CDR3 nucleotides read TGTGCCAGCACTATCTTACAGGGAGGGGATGGCTACACCTTC.

The V gene is TRBV5-4, the J gene TRBJ1-2, with D uncertain. Germline assignment: CDR1 SGHNT and CDR2 YYREEE (reference sequence). The CDR3 spans 16 residues. V gave up 4 bases and J gave up 0 bases, with 16 bases separating them. CDR3: CASSGSRRGSNYGYTF. The CDR3 DNA follows: TGTGCCAGCAGCGGGTCCCGGCGGGGTTCTAACTATGGCTACACCTTC.

This clone was observed once. V is TRBV30 and J is TRBJ2-5, with TRBD2 as a possible D gene (5 bases). The CDR3 has 13 amino acids. The ends were cut back, 2 bases at V and 9 bases at J, with 16 bases in the middle. Germline assignment: CDR1 GTSNPN and CDR2 SVGIG (reference sequence). The CDR3 nucleotides read TGTGCCTGGAGTCCCGGACTGAATAAGGCCCAGTACTTC. It translates to CAWSPGLNKAQYF.

J is TRBJ2-5 and V is TRBV29-1; maybe TRBD1 (6 bases). CDR1 and CDR2 (germline): SQVTM, ANQGSEA. Trimming stripped 5 bases from V and 5 bases from J, with 18 bases between. The CDR3 contains 14 residues. The CDR3 here is CSVRLTGLRETQYF. The CDR3 nucleotides read TGCAGCGTTCGACTGACAGGACTGCGGGAGACCCAGTACTTC.

The rearrangement links TRBV6-6 to TRBJ1-5; maybe TRBD1 (5 bases). Germline-derived CDR1 and CDR2 are MNHNY and SVGAGI (reference sequence). V was clipped by 10 bases and J by 6 bases, with 16 bases between them. This CDR3 is built from 13 residues. CDR3 loop: CAIGSGDSQPQHF. CDR3 DNA sequence: TGTGCCATCGGGTCGGGGGATAGTCAGCCCCAGCATTTT.

The chain employs TRBV7-3 and TRBJ2-2, with 7 bases lining up with TRBD2. The CDR3 totals 13 residues. The junction had 0 bases not matched to a gene; V was cut back by 1 base and J by 7 bases. CDR1 is SGHTA, CDR2 FQGTGA, per germline. The CDR3 coding sequence is TGTGCCAGCAGCTTAAGGGAGGGCGGGGAGCTGTTTTTT. Protein sequence: CASSLREGGELFF.

The gene calls are TRBV28 and TRBJ2-1; 11 nucleotides agree with TRBD2. Per the germline V gene, CDR1 is MDHEN and CDR2 is SYDVKM. Trimming cost V 5 bases and J 3 bases; bases outside gene matches: 3. This CDR3 spans 15 amino acids. The CDR3 protein is CASSGGTSGYNEQFF. The CDR3, as DNA: TGTGCCAGCAGTGGGGGGACTAGCGGCTACAATGAGCAGTTCTTC.

The chain recombines TRBV11-1 with TRBJ1-1; D remains ambiguous. This CDR3 comprises 13 residues. CDR1 SGHAT and CDR2 FQDESV come from the germline V gene (reference sequence). Trimming shortened V by 0 bases and J by 4 bases, and 6 bases separated the two germline ends. CDR3 residues: CASSLAGGTEAFF. The CDR3 nucleotides are TGTGCCAGCAGCTTAGCAGGCGGCACTGAAGCTTTCTTT. Full variable domain (rest looked up from reference TRBV11-1 and TRBJ1-1): EAEVAQSPRYKITEKSQAVAFWCDPISGHATLYWYRQILGQGPELLVQFQDESVVDDSQLPKDRFSAERLKGVDSTLKIQPAELGDSAMYLCASSLAGGTEAFFGQGTRLTVV.

V and J are TRBV6-5 and TRBJ2-7; TRBD1 aligns across 7 bases. The CDR3 loop spans 15 amino acids. V gave up 5 bases and J gave up 6 bases; unmatched junction bases: 13. Germline V gene lookup returns CDR1 MNHEY and CDR2 SVGAGI. The CDR3 DNA reads as TGTGCCAGCAGTCGACAGGGTTCAACTGCGCTCGAGCAGTACTTC. Translating gives CASSRQGSTALEQYF.

The DNA of the CDR3 is TGTGCCAGCAGCTTACAGGGAACGGGCACTGAAGCTTTCTTT. Amino acids: CASSLQGTGTEAFF. The chain joins TRBV7-8 to TRBJ1-1; D might be TRBD1 (5 bases). The germline V gene has CDR1 SGHVS and CDR2 FQNEAQ. The CDR3 runs to 14 residues. Trimming removed 2 bases at V and 4 bases at J, with 11 bases between. The variable domain in full, completed from reference TRBV7-8 and TRBJ1-1, reads GAGVSQSPRYKVAKRGQDVALRCDPISGHVSLFWYQQALGQGPEFLTYFQNEAQLDKSGLPSDRFFAERPEGSVSTLKIQRTQQEDSAVYLCASSLQGTGTEAFFGQGTRLTVV.